Listed below are T cell receptor beta chains from one sample, sequenced in a study of blood T cell repertoires in COVID-19. Sequencing was performed with immunoSEQ multiplex PCR; in TCRdb, only in-frame clones are kept and a portion is missing. The profile shows under 85,000 clones, less than 90% of them singletons. The sample was peripheral blood. These receptors were collected from a man aged 55 to 70 with active or convalescent COVID-19. Each CDR3 is given with its conserved first and last residue. A D gene is named only where the DNA matches it firmly. Where a row states a size, it is once, few, many or the class of an expanded clone; other rows omit it.

v_call	d_call	clone_size	j_call	cdr3_nt	cdr3_aa
TRBV11-2	NA	NA	TRBJ2-7	TGTGCCAGCAGCTTAGTTAGAAACGAGCAGTACTTC	CASSLVRNEQYF
TRBV6-2/TRBV6-3	TRBD2	once	TRBJ2-4	TGTGCCAGCAGTTACTCGATTGGGACTACCTATCAAGCCAAAAACATTCAGTACTTC	CASSYSIGTTYQAKNIQYF
TRBV4-3	NA	NA	TRBJ2-1	TGCGCCAGCAGCCAAGAAGGGTTGGGAGGGGGGCCAAGGAATGAGCAGTTCTTC	CASSQEGLGGGPRNEQFF
TRBV5-4	NA	once	TRBJ2-5	TGTGCCAGCAGCTTGAGGGTTGCGGGGGCCCAAGAGACCCAGTACTTC	CASSLRVAGAQETQYF
TRBV21-1	NA	NA	TRBJ1-2	TGTGCCAGCAGCCCGACGGGGGGGAGATGGTATGGCTACACCTTC	CASSPTGGRWYGYTF
TRBV5-8	TRBD1	once	TRBJ2-7	TGTGCCAGCAGCTTCGTGCAGGGGGACTACGAGCAGTACTTC	CASSFVQGDYEQYF
TRBV9	NA	NA	TRBJ1-4	TGTGCCAGCAGCGATGGGAGGGCCCGGGAAAAACTGTTTTTT	CASSDGRAREKLFF
TRBV5-4	NA	NA	TRBJ1-1	TGTGCCAGCAGCTGGGCTACAGGGCTGAACACTGAAGCTTTCTTT	CASSWATGLNTEAFF
TRBV7-9	NA	NA	TRBJ2-5	TGTGCCAGCAGCTTACCCAACAGGGGGGAGGGCGAGACCCAGTACTTC	CASSLPNRGEGETQYF
TRBV3-1/TRBV3-2	TRBD1	NA	TRBJ2-2	TGTGCCAGCAGCCAAACTGGACAGGGCCGAGGAGAGCTGTTTTTT	CASSQTGQGRGELFF
TRBV3-1/TRBV3-2	TRBD2	NA	TRBJ2-7	TGTGCCAGCAGCCAAGAGGGGTTAGCGGGGGGCCAGGCCTACGAGCAGTACTTC	CASSQEGLAGGQAYEQYF
TRBV5-5	TRBD1	NA	TRBJ2-7	TGTGCCAGCAGCTTGGGACAACAGGGGGCCTTACGAGCCGAGCAGTACTTC	CASSLGQQGALRAEQYF
TRBV7-2	NA	NA	TRBJ1-1	TGTGCCAGCAGCTTAGTCCGGAACACTGAAGCTTTCTTT	CASSLVRNTEAFF
TRBV5-4	NA	NA	TRBJ1-6	TGTGCCAGCAGCTTAGGGGGTGTGGGGGCGATTAATTCACCCCTCCACTTT	CASSLGGVGAINSPLHF
TRBV19	NA	NA	TRBJ1-1	TGTGCCAGTAGGGAGGGAATCCGGAACACTGAAGCTTTCTTT	CASREGIRNTEAFF
TRBV24-1	TRBD1	NA	TRBJ1-2	TGTGCCACCAGTCCCGGGACAGGGGGCGACTATGGCTACACCTTC	CATSPGTGGDYGYTF
TRBV7-8	NA	NA	TRBJ2-2	TGTGCCAGCAGCTTAGGGGTAGAGGGCACCGGGGAGCTGTTTTTT	CASSLGVEGTGELFF
TRBV7-8	NA	NA	TRBJ2-5	TGTGCCAGCAGCCGTGGACAAGGCCAAGAGACCCAGTACTTC	CASSRGQGQETQYF
TRBV30	NA	few	TRBJ2-7	TGTGCCTGGAGTGCGGACATCTACGAGCAGTACTTC	CAWSADIYEQYF
TRBV9	TRBD2	NA	TRBJ2-1	TGTGCCAGCAGCACCCAGCGGGGACTTTGGAGCGATGAGCAGTTCTTC	CASSTQRGLWSDEQFF
TRBV3-1/TRBV3-2	TRBD2	NA	TRBJ2-2	TGTGCCAGCAGCCCACTAGCGGGGATCGGTACCGGGGAGCTGTTTTTT	CASSPLAGIGTGELFF
TRBV6-2/TRBV6-3	TRBD1	NA	TRBJ2-7	TGTGCCAGCAGTAACCGACAGGGGGCCTACGAGCAGTACTTC	CASSNRQGAYEQYF
TRBV6-6	NA	NA	TRBJ1-2	TGTGCCAGCAGTCTAAGGACAAGCGTTAACTATGGCTACACCTTC	CASSLRTSVNYGYTF
TRBV10-2	TRBD1	few	TRBJ1-2	TGCGCCAGTAGCCCCTCTAAGGGGACAGGGGTTGGCTACACCTTC	CASSPSKGTGVGYTF
TRBV7-2	TRBD2	once	TRBJ2-3	TGTGCCAGCAGCTTAGCGGGCGGGGGAACCACAGATACGCAGTATTTT	CASSLAGGGTTDTQYF
TRBV6-5	NA	NA	TRBJ1-1	TGTGCCAGCAGTTACGAGTGGGGCGACGGCACTGAAGCTTTCTTT	CASSYEWGDGTEAFF
TRBV6-6	NA	NA	TRBJ2-2	TGTGCCAGCAGCTATTTGGCTCTAGCGACCGGGGAGCTGTTTTTT	CASSYLALATGELFF
TRBV5-1	TRBD1	NA	TRBJ1-2	TGCGCCAGCAGCTTAGGACAGGGGGCTTATGGCTACACCTTC	CASSLGQGAYGYTF
TRBV6-1	NA	NA	TRBJ1-1	TGTGCCAGCAGTGAAGCGAAGGGGATAATGAACACTGAAGCTTTCTTT	CASSEAKGIMNTEAFF
TRBV30	NA	few	TRBJ1-2	TGTGCCTGGAGTGGTCAGGGTATCCGCTACACCTTC	CAWSGQGIRYTF
TRBV13	TRBD1	once	TRBJ2-7	TGTGCCAGCAGCCTCCGACAGGGGGCCGGGAACGAGCAGTACTTC	CASSLRQGAGNEQYF
TRBV5-1	NA	NA	TRBJ2-2	TGCGCCAGCAGCGGGCAGGGCCTTAGTACCGGGGAGCTGTTTTTT	CASSGQGLSTGELFF
TRBV6-2/TRBV6-3	TRBD2	NA	TRBJ2-2	TGTGCCAGCAGCATGCTAGCGGGGGTAACCGGGGAGCTGTTTTTT	CASSMLAGVTGELFF
TRBV9	NA	NA	TRBJ2-2	TGTGCCAGCAGCGTAGAACTAGTGGGCACCGGGGAGCTGTTTTTT	CASSVELVGTGELFF
TRBV27	NA	NA	TRBJ1-2	TGTGCCAGCAGTCCGCACCGGGACACCCCTGGCTACACCTTC	CASSPHRDTPGYTF
TRBV29-1	NA	NA	TRBJ2-1	TGCAGCGTTGACGTGGGCCCCAATGAGCAGTTCTTC	CSVDVGPNEQFF
TRBV6-2/TRBV6-3	NA	NA	TRBJ2-3	TGTGCCAGCAGTCACCCCGACAGGGAGGCAGATACGCAGTATTTT	CASSHPDREADTQYF
TRBV5-1	TRBD2	once	TRBJ2-5	TGCGCCAGCAGCGCAGGACTAGCGGGGAAGGCCGTCAAGGAGACCCAGTACTTC	CASSAGLAGKAVKETQYF
TRBV4-3	NA	NA	TRBJ2-2	TGCGCCAGCAGCCAAGATCTCTTCGGGGGCACCGGGGAGCTGTTTTTT	CASSQDLFGGTGELFF
TRBV5-1	NA	NA	TRBJ1-5	TGCGCCAGCAGCTTGGTGGGCCCCCGGGGGGAGCCCCAGCATTTT	CASSLVGPRGEPQHF
TRBV7-2	NA	NA	TRBJ2-2	TGTGCCAGCGGGGGGTTCACCGGGGAGCTGTTTTTT	CASGGFTGELFF